This TCR beta chain is from a study of blood T cell repertoires in COVID-19. In the study overall: Sites across the United States, Italy and Spain contributed samples from acute and convalescent COVID-19. T cells, B-cell-depleted T cells, or PBMCs supplied cDNA or gDNA.

There are a few counts of this clone. Other DNA variants within this sample encode the same CDR3. The length of the CDR3 is 14 residues. V was shortened by 4 bases and J by 7 bases, with 12 bases between the two germline ends. CDR1 and CDR2 (germline): SGHNT, YYREEE (reference sequence). In the original processing: Reference gene primer amplification in the assay estimated nucleated cell counts. Assay: immunoSEQ multiplex PCR; the TCRdb copy retains only in-frame clones and omits some. The V and J calls and clone size come from that table; D and trimming were worked out from the DNA. The repertoire holds under 200,000 clones, roughly 80% seen once, with roughly 1.9% in the top ten.

The TCR originated in a woman over 75 with acute or convalescent COVID-19. The J gene is TRBJ1-6, the V gene TRBV5-4; D is ambiguous. The specimen was peripheral blood. CDR3 nucleotides: TGTGCCAGCAGCCTAAACCGGAGGAATTCACCCCTCCACTTT. This translates into CASSLNRRNSPLHF. Variable domain in full (rest from reference TRBV5-4 and TRBJ1-6): ETGVTQSPTHLIKTRGQQVTLRCSSQSGHNTVSWYQQALGQGPQFIFQYYREEENGRGNFPPRFSGLQFPNYSSELNVNALELDDSALYLCASSLNRRNSPLHFGNGTRLTVT.